The 8 T cell receptor beta chains below were found in one sample sequenced in a study of blood T cell repertoires in COVID-19. Generated by immunoSEQ multiplex PCR, the TCRdb table keeps only in-frame clones and is missing some. The table shows around 700,000 clones, with approximately 90% occurring only once. Material for sequencing was peripheral blood. The receptors originated from a woman aged 18-35 years with acute or convalescent COVID-19.

The chain uses TRBV3-1 (or the pseudogene TRBV3-2) and TRBJ1-1; perhaps TRBD1 as D (5 bases). The V end lost 2 bases, the J end lost 1 base, and 14 bases lay between the germline ends. The CDR3 length is 16 residues. Germline CDR1 reads LGHDT; CDR2 reads YNNKEL (reference sequence). CDR3 DNA: TGTGCCAGCAGCCAATGGAGGGGTTCCCCGAACACTGAAGCTTTCTTT. Its protein product is CASSQWRGSPNTEAFF.

Worth noting for this clone: In the same sample, other DNA sequences code for this CDR3. The J gene is TRBJ1-2, the V gene TRBV19; no definite D call. This CDR3 has 13 amino acids. The V gene lost 0 bases and the J gene lost 4 bases, with 6 bases spanning the gap. The germline V gene has CDR1 LNHDA and CDR2 SQIVND (reference sequence). This chain's CDR3 is CASSIDSFYGYTF. The CDR3 region has the DNA TGTGCCAGTAGTATAGACTCCTTCTATGGCTACACCTTC.

The chain links TRBV6-2 or TRBV6-3 to TRBJ1-6; maybe TRBD1 (5 bases). The V end lost 0 bases, the J end lost 7 bases, and 10 bases lay between the germline ends. CDR3 length: 15 residues. CDR1 and CDR2 (germline): MNHEY, SVGEGT. CDR3: CASSYSTAFNSPLHF. Here the CDR3 DNA reads TGTGCCAGCAGTTACTCGACAGCTTTCAATTCACCCCTCCACTTT.

The rearrangement links TRBV9 to TRBJ2-7, with D unresolved. V was shortened by 0 bases and J by 0 bases, with 7 bases between the two germline ends. CDR3 length: 14 amino acids. Germline V gene sequence: CDR1 SGDLS, CDR2 YYNGEE. CDR3 coding DNA: TGTGCCAGCAGCGTAGAACTTGGCTCCTACGAGCAGTACTTC. Protein sequence: CASSVELGSYEQYF.

For the CDR3, the DNA is TGCGCCAGCAGCACGGACAGGGTATATGGCTACACCTTC. Residues: CASSTDRVYGYTF. The chain recombines TRBV5-1 with TRBJ1-2, with 8 bases fitting TRBD1. Germline assignment: CDR1 SGHRS and CDR2 YFSETQ. J was trimmed by 5 bases and V by 4 bases; bases with no gene match: 4. The CDR3 loop spans 13 amino acids. Complete variable domain (other parts from reference TRBV5-1 and TRBJ1-2): KAGVTQTPRYLIKTRGQQVTLSCSPISGHRSVSWYQQTPGQGLQFLFEYFSETQRNKGNFPGRFSGRQFSNSRSEMNVSTLELGDSALYLCASSTDRVYGYTFGSGTRLTVV.

The CDR3 DNA follows: TGTGCCAGCAGCTTGGAGGGCAGGGTATACACTGAAGCTTTCTTT. Its translation: CASSLEGRVYTEAFF. This chain connects TRBV5-8 to TRBJ1-1; a possible D gene is TRBD1 (5 bases). The germline CDR1 and CDR2 sequences are SGHTS and YDEGEE. V lost 0 bases and J 3 bases, leaving 12 bases between the germline ends. CDR3 length: 15 amino acids.

This clone was counted a single time. The V and J genes are TRBV2 and TRBJ2-7; TRBD2 matches at 11 bases. The V and J ends lost 4 bases and 3 bases, in that order; junction bases with no gene match: 14. Germline CDR1 SNHLY, CDR2 FYNNEI. The CDR3 is 18 residues long. The CDR3, as DNA: TGTGCCAGCAGTGTCGTAGGTGCCCTAGGGACTAGCGGCTACGAGCAGTACTTC. Translating gives CASSVVGALGTSGYEQYF.

V gene TRBV12-3 or TRBV12-4 combines with J gene TRBJ2-1; D gene uncertain. The CDR3 sequence is 13 residues long. Trimming took off 0 bases at V and 7 bases at J, with 7 bases between the two ends. In DNA, the CDR3 is TGTGCCAGCAGTTTAGCAGACTTAAATGAGCAGTTCTTC. Its translation: CASSLADLNEQFF.